The 23 T cell receptor beta chains below come from one sample, sequenced in a study of blood T cell repertoires in COVID-19. The protocol was immunoSEQ multiplex PCR, while the TCRdb copy is restricted to in-frame clones and leaves out a portion. The table lists about 100,000 clones, around 85% of them singletons. Sequencing used peripheral blood. These receptors originate from a man over 45 with active or convalescent COVID-19.

The V call is TRBV2, the J call TRBJ2-1; TRBD2 might be the D (6 bases). The CDR3 is made up of 15 amino acids. The V and J ends lost 3 bases and 7 bases respectively, with 16 bases between them. The germline V gene has CDR1 SNHLY and CDR2 FYNNEI. The CDR3 loop reads CASSESGLSMNEQFF. Here the CDR3 DNA reads TGTGCCAGCAGTGAGTCAGGACTATCCATGAATGAGCAGTTCTTC.

This chain uses TRBV24-1 with TRBJ2-5, with a weak D call TRBD1 (6 bases). There are 16 residues in the CDR3. V was shortened by 4 bases and J by 4 bases, with 18 bases between the two germline ends. Germline lookup yields CDR1 KGHDR and CDR2 SFDVKD. Here the CDR3 DNA reads TGTGCCACCAGTGAACCCCAAACGACAGGAGCAGAGACCCAGTACTTC. Its protein product is CATSEPQTTGAETQYF.

This chain links TRBV11-3 with TRBJ2-3; possibly TRBD2 for D (6 bases). Trimming removed 5 bases from V and 7 bases from J, with 22 bases in between. There are 16 residues in the CDR3. Per germline, CDR1 SGHNT and CDR2 YENEEA. CDR3 region: CASSPLGRDKGYTQYF. CDR3 DNA: TGTGCCAGCAGCCCCTTGGGGCGGGATAAGGGGTATACGCAGTATTTT.

This clone was detected once. This chain joins TRBV6-1 and TRBJ2-1, with D uncertain. In germline, CDR1 is MNHNS, CDR2 SASEGT. V shed 6 bases and J shed 7 bases, with 10 bases lying between them. This CDR3 has 12 amino acids. The CDR3 sequence: CASSPLRNEQFF. CDR3 in DNA: TGTGCCAGCAGCCCCTTGAGGAATGAGCAGTTCTTC.

This chain uses TRBV3-1 (or the pseudogene TRBV3-2) with TRBJ2-7; 8 bases match TRBD2. J gave up 0 bases and V 2 bases, and 3 bases lay outside the gene matches. The length of the CDR3 is 15 residues. Germline V gene data show CDR1 as LGHDT and CDR2 as YNNKEL (reference sequence). The CDR3 is CASSQWREVSYEQYF. The DNA for the CDR3 is TGTGCCAGCAGCCAATGGCGGGAGGTCTCCTACGAGCAGTACTTC.

This clone was picked up one time. The chain couples TRBV4-1 to TRBJ2-1; D not resolved. Germline CDR1 and CDR2: MGHRA and YSYEKL. The V gene lost 2 bases and the J gene lost 6 bases, with 11 bases spanning the gap. This CDR3 spans 14 amino acids. CDR3 in amino acids: CASSQQDNLNEQFF. The CDR3 coding sequence is TGCGCCAGCAGCCAACAAGACAACCTCAATGAGCAGTTCTTC.

V is TRBV7-9 and J is TRBJ1-1, with a possible D match to TRBD1 (5 bases). This CDR3 comprises 14 residues. Germline CDR1 and CDR2: SEHNR and FQNEAQ (reference sequence). Trimming cost V 3 bases and J 0 bases, with 8 bases left between them. The CDR3 region is CASSLGEVNTEAFF. For the CDR3, the DNA is TGTGCCAGCAGCTTGGGGGAGGTGAACACTGAAGCTTTCTTT.

The chain joins TRBV12-3 or TRBV12-4 to TRBJ1-1; D not certain. V lost 3 bases and J 1 base, leaving 6 bases between the germline ends. The CDR3 consists of 13 residues. The CDR3 DNA is TGTGCCAGCAGTTTCAGTACGAACACTGAAGCTTTCTTT. This sequence encodes CASSFSTNTEAFF.

J is TRBJ2-3 and V is TRBV13; a weak D match, TRBD2 (5 bases). Germline V gives CDR1 PRHDT, CDR2 FYEKMQ (reference sequence). Between the trimmed V and J ends, which lost 5 bases and 2 bases, there was a span of 14 bases. The CDR3 is 15 amino acids. The CDR3 sequence: CASSNGGPLTDTQYF. In DNA form, the CDR3 reads TGTGCCAGCAGCAACGGCGGGCCCCTCACAGATACGCAGTATTTT.

The rearrangement joins TRBV5-1 to TRBJ1-2, with 10 positions matching TRBD1. Germline V lookup: CDR1 SGHRS, CDR2 YFSETQ. The trim removed 4 bases at V and 9 bases at J, leaving 6 bases unmatched. The CDR3 is 13 amino acids. The CDR3 loop is CASSLGQGGSYTF. The DNA of the CDR3 is TGCGCCAGCAGCCTCGGACAGGGGGGTAGCTACACCTTC.

The V gene is TRBV18, the J gene TRBJ1-6; the D gene is possibly TRBD1 (5 bases). CDR3 length: 16 amino acids. V was pared by 5 bases and J by 6 bases, with 17 bases between. Germline values: CDR1 KGHSH, CDR2 LQKENI. Here the CDR3 reads CASSKDRDFFNSPLHF. The CDR3 coding sequence is TGTGCCAGCTCAAAAGACCGGGACTTTTTTAATTCACCCCTCCACTTT. The whole variable domain, filled in from reference TRBV18 and TRBJ1-6, reads NAGVMQNPRHLVRRRGQEARLRCSPMKGHSHVYWYRQLPEEGLKFMVYLQKENIIDESGMPKERFSAEFPKEGPSILRIQQVVRGDSAAYFCASSKDRDFFNSPLHFGNGTRLTVT.

The chain recombines TRBV24-1 with TRBJ2-7; TRBD1 might be the D (5 bases). CDR1 KGHDR and CDR2 SFDVKD come from the germline V gene. V was cut by 3 bases and J by 7 bases, with 15 bases left in between. CDR3 length: 14 residues. The CDR3 DNA is TGTGCCACCAGTGATCCGACCCAGGGAAGGGAGCAGTACTTC. It yields the protein CATSDPTQGREQYF.

V usage is TRBV20-1 and J usage is TRBJ1-1; possibly TRBD1 for D (5 bases). Germline CDR1 DFQATT, CDR2 SNEGSKA (reference sequence). The V end lost 3 bases, the J end lost 2 bases, and 10 bases lay between the germline ends. The CDR3 length is 13 residues. The CDR3 loop is CSASWGGNTEAFF. In nucleotides, the CDR3 is TGCAGTGCTAGTTGGGGGGGTAACACTGAAGCTTTCTTT.

The chain's CDR3 is CASSLSPGHGYTF. The CDR3 DNA follows: TGTGCCAGCAGCTTATCCCCAGGGCACGGCTACACCTTC. The V call is TRBV7-3, the J call TRBJ1-2; the D gene is possibly TRBD1 (5 bases). V was cut by 2 bases and J by 8 bases, with 12 bases left in between. This CDR3 has 13 amino acids. Germline V gives CDR1 SGHTA, CDR2 FQGTGA.

About this clone: The same CDR3 is also encoded by other DNA sequences in this sample. This chain uses TRBV4-1 with TRBJ1-6; no reliable D call. The CDR3 consists of 13 residues. Germline CDR1 is MGHRA and CDR2 is YSYEKL. V dropped 0 bases and J dropped 6 bases, with 3 bases sitting between them. This CDR3 is CASSQEANSPLHF. The CDR3 DNA is TGCGCCAGCAGCCAAGAAGCTAATTCACCCCTCCACTTT.

This clone was observed a single time. A read error may be the cause here, since a much bigger clone is one base away. The CDR3 DNA is TGTGCCACCAGTGATTTGCGGGACACAGGTACGCAGTATTTT. Its translation is CATSDLRDTGTQYF. The rearrangement uses TRBV24-1 and TRBJ2-3; tentatively, D is TRBD1 (6 bases). This CDR3 spans 14 amino acids. Germline V gene data show CDR1 as KGHDR and CDR2 as SFDVKD.

The CDR3 here is CSVRGFSGTQYF. In nucleotides, the CDR3 is TGCAGCGTTCGGGGGTTCTCGGGGACCCAGTACTTC. The V call is TRBV29-1, the J call TRBJ2-5; TRBD2 is a possible D gene (6 bases). The length of the CDR3 is 12 residues. V gave up 5 bases and J gave up 7 bases, with 14 bases separating them. Germline V CDR1 and CDR2: SQVTM, ANQGSEA.

This clone was seen once. V and J are TRBV10-1 and TRBJ2-1, with 11 bases aligning to TRBD1. The length of the CDR3 is 15 residues. From germline, CDR1 is WNHNN and CDR2 SYGVQD (reference sequence). V dropped 4 bases and J dropped 3; count of bases not matched to a gene: 2. CDR3 amino acids: CASSVGTGGYNEQFF. The CDR3 DNA follows: TGCGCCAGCAGTGTAGGGACAGGGGGCTACAATGAGCAGTTCTTC.

The J gene is TRBJ1-5, the V gene TRBV30; TRBD1 agrees at 7 bases. The V gene's germline CDR1 is GTSNPN and CDR2 SVGIG (reference sequence). The J segment lost 5 bases and the V segment lost 1 base, leaving 5 bases of the junction unmatched. This CDR3 contains 14 residues. CDR3 nucleotide sequence: TGTGCCTGGAGTGCAGACAGGGCCGATCAGCCCCAGCATTTT. Amino acid sequence: CAWSADRADQPQHF.

This clone has just a few counts. The chain uses TRBV24-1 and TRBJ1-2; weak D call: TRBD1 (5 bases). V was trimmed by 4 bases and J by 5 bases, leaving 7 bases between them. CDR1 KGHDR and CDR2 SFDVKD come from the germline V gene. The CDR3 is 12 residues long. Written as DNA, the CDR3 is TGTGCCACCAGTGACTCAGGGTATGGCTACACCTTC. Amino acid sequence: CATSDSGYGYTF.

This chain joins TRBV5-1 and TRBJ2-2; 7 bases are shared with TRBD2. Trimming removed 5 bases from V and 1 base from J; junction bases left unmatched: 5. Germline CDR1 SGHRS, CDR2 YFSETQ. This CDR3 has 15 amino acids. CDR3 bases: TGCGCCAGCAGTATAGCGGGTATGAACACCGGGGAGCTGTTTTTT. It yields the protein CASSIAGMNTGELFF.

Concerning this clone itself: Because the CDR3's place on the DNA is in doubt, the DNA is left out and the CDR3 is given as listed by TCRdb. The chain links TRBV21-1 to TRBJ2-7; TRBD2 reflects the table's D call only, with no check against the DNA. TRBV21-1 corresponds to a pseudogene. The CDR3 is made up of 16 amino acids, end residues included. Here the CDR3 reads CASSKFWGEGNYEQYF.

The chain carries TRBV18 and TRBJ2-3, with 7 nucleotides matching TRBD2. V was pared by 4 bases and J by 2 bases, with 0 bases of the junction left unmatched. In germline, CDR1 is KGHSH, CDR2 LQKENI. The CDR3 has 13 residues. CDR3 sequence reads: CASSRDYTDTQYF. The CDR3 bases are TGTGCCAGCTCACGGGACTACACAGATACGCAGTATTTT.